This record looks at one T cell receptor (beta chain) sequence and its context. Germline CDR1 is SGDLS and CDR2 is YYNGEE. V was pared by 0 bases and J by 1 base, with 10 bases between. The CDR3 consists of 16 residues. Original processing methods: For nucleated cells, counts were estimated from reference gene primer amplification. The assay was immunoSEQ multiplex PCR, and TCRdb's table has in-frame clones only and misses some. V and J calls plus clone size are reproduced from that table; the DNA served to infer D and trimming. The table shows 97,000 or so clones, with around four fifths occurring only once. The sample originates from a study of blood T cell repertoires in COVID-19. Across the whole study: Donors in the United States, Italy and Spain gave samples during acute or convalescent COVID-19.

The TCR sequence derives from a middle-aged man with active or convalescent COVID-19. The rearrangement links TRBV9 to TRBJ2-2; D might be TRBD1 (5 bases). What was sequenced was peripheral blood. CDR3 sequence (DNA): TGTGCCAGCAGCGTAGGGGCAGGGCTGAACACCGGGGAGCTGTTTTTT. It translates to CASSVGAGLNTGELFF. Based on the CDR3 plus reference TRBV9 and TRBJ2-2, the full variable domain is DSGVTQTPKHLITATGQRVTLRCSPRSGDLSVYWYQQSLDQGLQFLIQYYNGEERAKGNILERFSAQQFPDLHSELNLSSLELGDSALYFCASSVGAGLNTGELFFGEGSRLTVL.